One and the same sample provided the 7 T cell receptor beta chains below, sequenced in a study of identical twins. TCRdb re-analysed the 5' RACE reads in MiXCR, keeping a single row per CDR3 protein. The sample includes 500,000 to 550,000 distinct CDR3 sequences, around 20% of them seen just once. The same sample was also used in a study of T cells expressing NK-cell markers.

Source material: CD4+ T cells sorted from blood. The receptors derive from a woman aged 18-29 years in good health.

This clonotype was seen a few times. The chain employs TRBV29-1 and TRBJ2-7, with a tentative D call TRBD2 (6 bases). CDR3 length: 13 residues. Germline CDR1 and CDR2: SQVTM and ANQGSEA. Trimming removed 7 bases at V and 5 bases at J, with 18 bases between. CDR3 DNA: TGCAGCGGGAGGGGCCAGGTGAAAAACGAGCAGTACTTC. This codes for CSGRGQVKNEQYF.

The rearrangement links TRBV5-1 to TRBJ2-5; possible D gene TRBD2, 7 bases. Germline CDR1 SGHRS, CDR2 YFSETQ. CDR3 length: 13 residues. With 7 bases removed from V and 4 bases from J, the gap between germline ends came to 14 bases. CDR3 residues: CASGTGGTETQYF. DNA of the CDR3: TGCGCCAGCGGTACGGGGGGCACAGAGACCCAGTACTTC. The full variable domain, completed using reference TRBV5-1 and TRBJ2-5, is KAGVTQTPRYLIKTRGQQVTLSCSPISGHRSVSWYQQTPGQGLQFLFEYFSETQRNKGNFPGRFSGRQFSNSRSEMNVSTLELGDSALYLCASGTGGTETQYFGPGTRLLVL.

This clonotype was seen more than once but under ten times. The chain uses TRBV20-1 and TRBJ1-2, with D unresolved. V was cut by 3 bases and J by 0 bases, with 8 bases left in between. Germline CDR1 reads DFQATT; CDR2 reads SNEGSKA (reference sequence). This CDR3 is 13 amino acids long. CDR3 amino acids: CSASQLANYGYTF. DNA of the CDR3: TGCAGTGCTAGTCAATTAGCTAACTATGGCTACACCTTC.

The genes are TRBV10-3 and TRBJ1-2; D uncertain. CDR3 size: 13 residues. Per germline, CDR1 ENHRY and CDR2 SYGVKD. The V end was cut by 0 bases, the J end by 5 bases, with 7 bases between. The CDR3 DNA sequence: TGTGCCATCAGTGAGTCTTCGGATTATGGCTACACCTTC. This translates into CAISESSDYGYTF.

The table lists this clonotype with many counts. The V gene is TRBV5-1, the J gene TRBJ1-4, with D perhaps matching TRBD1 (5 bases). CDR1 SGHRS and CDR2 YFSETQ come from the germline V gene. The V end lost 3 bases, the J end lost 4 bases, and 10 bases lay between the germline ends. The CDR3 length is 14 residues. CDR3 residues: CASSSRDGNEKLFF. CDR3 DNA sequence: TGCGCCAGCAGCTCCCGGGACGGTAATGAAAAACTGTTTTTT.

The table lists this clonotype with many counts. V gene TRBV10-3 combines with J gene TRBJ2-2; tentative D call: TRBD2 (5 bases). Germline lookup yields CDR1 ENHRY and CDR2 SYGVKD. The ends were cut back, 4 bases at V and 4 bases at J, with 7 bases in the middle. The CDR3 covers 13 residues. In DNA, the CDR3 is TGTGCCATCAGTGCGGGGAGCACCGGGGAGCTGTTTTTT. This encodes CAISAGSTGELFF.

The chain couples TRBV27 to TRBJ1-4, with 9 bases fitting TRBD1. This CDR3 has 13 amino acids. V was pared by 3 bases and J by 8 bases, with 1 base of the junction left unmatched. Germline CDR1 MNHEY, CDR2 SMNVEV (reference sequence). The DNA for the CDR3 is TGTGCCAGCAGTTTGGGACAGGGAGAAAAACTGTTTTTT. Translation gives CASSLGQGEKLFF.